A selection of T cell receptor beta chains follows, all from one sample in a study of blood T cell repertoires in COVID-19. TCRdb's table, derived via immunoSEQ multiplex PCR, lists solely in-frame clones and lacks some. Among tens of thousands of clones, less than 95% were seen once, and the ten largest hold 0.4% to 0.55%. Source material: peripheral blood. The receptors derive from a man aged 50 to 60 with COVID-19, enrolled during active disease. Each CDR3 is given with its conserved first and last residue. A row's size may be missing; if present it is once, few, many or a size class.

CASSYSGGAGTEAFF,once,TRBV6-5,TRBJ1-1
CASSYRSGMTTEAFF,.,TRBV6-6,TRBJ1-1
CASSLQKNTEAFF,once,TRBV5-1,TRBJ1-1
CAWSAGGNNSPLHF,few,TRBV30,TRBJ1-6
CASSVDSGRLNEQFF,.,TRBV9,TRBJ2-1
CASSQDLGADTGELFF,.,TRBV4-3,TRBJ2-2
CAISKPTSTDTQYF,.,TRBV10-3,TRBJ2-3
CASSFQGEGYTF,few,TRBV6-6,TRBJ1-2
CASSLDKNTEAFF,.,TRBV18,TRBJ1-1
CAWSRGGTGGLEQYF,once,TRBV30,TRBJ2-7
CASSFTRGETEAFF,once,TRBV7-2,TRBJ1-1
CASSFNSGDTEAFF,once,TRBV5-1,TRBJ1-1
CASSQGPSAYNEQFF,.,TRBV4-1,TRBJ2-1
CAWSETAGNTIYF,.,TRBV30,TRBJ1-3
CASSPLFSVTGLNTEAFF,.,TRBV6-6,TRBJ1-1
CATSRPSTGTGAGYTF,once,TRBV15,TRBJ1-2
CASSQDLTGYSNQPQHF,.,TRBV4-2,TRBJ1-5
CASSYGTGSTNYGYTF,.,TRBV5-1,TRBJ1-2
CASRDQQGKGTDTQYF,.,TRBV6-6,TRBJ2-3
CASSQGREGEQYF,.,TRBV3-1/TRBV3-2,TRBJ2-7
CATSAQGDYNEQFF,.,TRBV24-1,TRBJ2-1
CASSFRTSGSTDTQYF,.,TRBV11-2,TRBJ2-3
CATSVAGGWDIGNTEAFF,.,TRBV24-1,TRBJ1-1
CASSAGAPSYEQYF,.,TRBV11-1,TRBJ2-7
CASSFRDRGSYEQYF,.,TRBV7-2,TRBJ2-7
CASSVGWQVNEKLFF,.,TRBV9,TRBJ1-4
CASKERERDTGELFF,few,TRBV19,TRBJ2-2
CASNGLADLNTGELFF,.,TRBV7-6,TRBJ2-2
CASSPRTGGEKLFF,.,TRBV5-1,TRBJ1-4
CASSQGAEGTQYF,.,TRBV19,TRBJ2-5
CATSRDGNGRGSGESNQPQHF,once,TRBV15,TRBJ1-5